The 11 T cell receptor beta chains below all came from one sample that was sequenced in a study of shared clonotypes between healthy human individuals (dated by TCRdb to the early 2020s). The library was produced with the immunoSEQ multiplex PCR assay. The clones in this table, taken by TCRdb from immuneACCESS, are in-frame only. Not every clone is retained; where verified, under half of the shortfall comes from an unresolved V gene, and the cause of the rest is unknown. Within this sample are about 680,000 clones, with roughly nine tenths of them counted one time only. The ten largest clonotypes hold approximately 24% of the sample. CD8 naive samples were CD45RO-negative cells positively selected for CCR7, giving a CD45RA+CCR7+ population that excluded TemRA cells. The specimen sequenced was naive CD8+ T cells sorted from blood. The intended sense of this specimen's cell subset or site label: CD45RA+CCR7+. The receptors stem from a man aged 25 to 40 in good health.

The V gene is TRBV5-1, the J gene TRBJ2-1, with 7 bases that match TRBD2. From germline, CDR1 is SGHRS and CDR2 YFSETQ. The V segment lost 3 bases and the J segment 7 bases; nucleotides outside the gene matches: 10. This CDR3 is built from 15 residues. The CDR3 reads CASSYGGRGGNEQFF. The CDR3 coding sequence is TGCGCCAGCAGCTATGGGGGACGGGGAGGGAATGAGCAGTTCTTC.

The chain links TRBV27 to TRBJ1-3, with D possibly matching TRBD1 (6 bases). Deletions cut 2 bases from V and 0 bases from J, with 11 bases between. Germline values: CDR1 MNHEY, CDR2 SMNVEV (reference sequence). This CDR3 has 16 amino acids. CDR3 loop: CASSLAGASSGNTIYF. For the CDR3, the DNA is TGTGCCAGCAGTTTAGCGGGGGCGAGCTCTGGAAACACCATATATTTT.

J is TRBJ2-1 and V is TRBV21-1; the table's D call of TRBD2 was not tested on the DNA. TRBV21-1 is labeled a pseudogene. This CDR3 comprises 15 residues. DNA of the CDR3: TGTGCCAGCAGCAAAGGGTGGGCTAGCGTAGGGGAGCAGTTCTTC. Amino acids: CASSKGWASVGEQFF.

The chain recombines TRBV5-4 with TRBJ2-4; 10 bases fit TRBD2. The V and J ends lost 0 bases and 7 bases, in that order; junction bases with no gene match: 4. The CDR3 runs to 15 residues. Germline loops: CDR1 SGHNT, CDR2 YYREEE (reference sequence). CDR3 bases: TGTGCCAGCAGCTTGGCCCTAGCGGGAGTGAACATTCAGTACTTC. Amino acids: CASSLALAGVNIQYF.

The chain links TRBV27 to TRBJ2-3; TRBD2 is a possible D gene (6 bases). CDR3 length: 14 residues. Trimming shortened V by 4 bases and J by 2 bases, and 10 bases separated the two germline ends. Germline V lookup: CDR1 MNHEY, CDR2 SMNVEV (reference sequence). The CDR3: CASSWGRFTDTQYF. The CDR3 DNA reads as TGTGCCAGCAGTTGGGGGAGGTTCACAGATACGCAGTATTTT.

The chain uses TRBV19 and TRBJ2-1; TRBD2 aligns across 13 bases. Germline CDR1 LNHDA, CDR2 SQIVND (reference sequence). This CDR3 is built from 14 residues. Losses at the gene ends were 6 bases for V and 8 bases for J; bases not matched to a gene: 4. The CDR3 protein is CASSRLAGGDEQFF. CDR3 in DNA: TGTGCCAGTAGCCGACTAGCGGGAGGTGATGAGCAGTTCTTC.

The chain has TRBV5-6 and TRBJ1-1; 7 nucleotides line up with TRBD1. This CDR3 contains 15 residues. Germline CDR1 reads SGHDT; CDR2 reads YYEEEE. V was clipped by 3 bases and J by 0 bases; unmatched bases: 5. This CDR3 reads CASSWDSTMNTEAFF. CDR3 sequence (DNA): TGTGCCAGCAGCTGGGACAGTACCATGAACACTGAAGCTTTCTTT.

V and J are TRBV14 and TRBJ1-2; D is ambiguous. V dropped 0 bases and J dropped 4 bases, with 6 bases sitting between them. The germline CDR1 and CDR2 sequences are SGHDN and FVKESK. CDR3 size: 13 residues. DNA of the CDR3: TGTGCCAGCAGCCAAGATAGGGCCTATGGCTACACCTTC. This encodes CASSQDRAYGYTF.

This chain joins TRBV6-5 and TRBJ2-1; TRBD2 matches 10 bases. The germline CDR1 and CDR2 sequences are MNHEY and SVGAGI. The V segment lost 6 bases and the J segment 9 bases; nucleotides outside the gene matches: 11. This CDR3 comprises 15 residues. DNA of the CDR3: TGTGCCAGCAGCCAAAGTCTAGCGGGAGAATTTGAGCAGTTCTTC. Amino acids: CASSQSLAGEFEQFF.

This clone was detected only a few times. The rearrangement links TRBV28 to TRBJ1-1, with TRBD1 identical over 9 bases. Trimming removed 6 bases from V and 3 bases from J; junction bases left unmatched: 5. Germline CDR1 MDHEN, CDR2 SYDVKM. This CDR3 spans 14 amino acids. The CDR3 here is CASSHRDRDTEAFF. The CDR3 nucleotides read TGTGCCAGCAGCCACCGGGACAGGGACACTGAAGCTTTCTTT. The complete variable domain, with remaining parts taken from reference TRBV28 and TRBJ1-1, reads DVKVTQSSRYLVKRTGEKVFLECVQDMDHENMFWYRQDPGLGLRLIYFSYDVKMKEKGDIPEGYSVSREKKERFSLILESASTNQTSMYLCASSHRDRDTEAFFGQGTRLTVV.

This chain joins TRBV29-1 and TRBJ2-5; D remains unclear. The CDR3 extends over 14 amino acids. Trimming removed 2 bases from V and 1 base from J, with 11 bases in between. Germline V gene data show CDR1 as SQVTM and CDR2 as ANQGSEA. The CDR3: CSVEIREFQETQYF. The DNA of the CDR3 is TGCAGCGTTGAAATAAGGGAATTCCAAGAGACCCAGTACTTC.